Below, one T cell receptor (beta chain) is given with its context. Unique molecular identifiers were built into the TCRbeta library. TCRdb analysed the PCR reads with MiXCR anew, one entry per CDR3 protein. The sample lists 500,000 to 650,000 distinct CDR3 sequences, about 10% occurring once. This specimen belongs to a study of T-cell reconstitution after alpha-beta-depleted transplantation in children. J gave up 6 bases and V 3 bases, and 11 bases lay outside the gene matches. The CDR3 has 15 amino acids. Germline CDR1 is ENHRY and CDR2 is SYGVKD. The chain is built from TRBV10-3 and TRBJ2-7; 7 nucleotides line up with TRBD1. The receptor comes from a female patient aged 2-15 years who had a stem cell transplant for aplastic anemia, so the T cells may come from the graft donor. This specimen was PBMCs, mostly from graft donor cells, taken 180 days after TCRalphabeta/CD19-depleted stem cell transplant. The CDR3 coding sequence is TGTGCCATCAGTGACTCCGGGACAGCATCTTCCGAGCAGTACGTC. It translates to CAISDSGTASSEQYV.